Below are 20 T cell receptor beta chains sequenced from a single sample in a study of cytomegalovirus exposure and HLA in healthy donors. 60 Vbeta and 13 Jbeta primers were used in PCR. TCRdb's table, derived via immunoSEQ multiplex PCR, lists solely in-frame clones and lacks some. Found here are about 120,000 clones, over 75% of them singletons; the top ten hold around 5.8%. What was sequenced was PBMCs. These receptor sequences come from a man between 18 and 29 years old in good health and CMV-seropositive.

This clone was counted between two and nine times. DNA for the CDR3: TGTGCCAGCAGTGAATCTGGGGAGGGCACCGGGGAGCTGTTTTTT. The encoded protein is CASSESGEGTGELFF. The rearrangement uses TRBV25-1 and TRBJ2-2; 7 nucleotides agree with TRBD2. This CDR3 comprises 15 residues. Germline trimming cut 1 base from V and 4 bases from J; bases unmatched to any gene: 3. Germline values: CDR1 MGHDK, CDR2 SYGVNS.

This chain connects TRBV5-4 to TRBJ1-3, with 8 bases matching TRBD1. CDR1 is SGHNT, CDR2 YYREEE, per germline (reference sequence). This CDR3 spans 15 amino acids. Trimming removed 4 bases from V and 0 bases from J; junction bases left unmatched: 3. CDR3 DNA: TGTGCCAGCAGCCCGGACAGGGCCTCTGGAAACACCATATATTTT. As protein: CASSPDRASGNTIYF.

The chain has TRBV18 and TRBJ1-1, with D uncertain. Trimming took 5 bases from V and 4 from J, leaving 14 bases between them. This CDR3 is built from 14 residues. Germline values: CDR1 KGHSH, CDR2 LQKENI. For the CDR3, the DNA is TGTGCCAGCTCAAACGATCGGACTAGCACTGAAGCTTTCTTT. The encoded protein is CASSNDRTSTEAFF.

This clone was observed a handful of times. This chain connects TRBV11-2 to TRBJ2-7; no definite D call. Germline CDR1 is SGHAT and CDR2 is FQNNGV. The germline V and J ends were trimmed by 2 bases and 0 bases, with 5 bases remaining between them. CDR3 length equals 13 residues. The CDR3 nucleotides are TGTGCCAGCAGCTTATCGGGCTCCTACGAGCAGTACTTC. It codes for CASSLSGSYEQYF. Supplemented by reference TRBV11-2 and TRBJ2-7, the full variable domain reads EAGVAQSPRYKIIEKRQSVAFWCNPISGHATLYWYQQILGQGPKLLIQFQNNGVVDDSQLPKDRFSAERLKGVDSTLKIQPAKLEDSAVYLCASSLSGSYEQYFGPGTRLTVT.

About this clone itself: One end of the junction fails to match germline, which may point to a read error. The chain is built from TRBV9 and TRBJ2-6, with D possibly TRBD1 on 6 matching bases. The V gene's germline CDR1 is SGDLS and CDR2 YYNGEE. This CDR3 has 14 residues. The CDR3 reads CASGMPLGANGLTF. The CDR3 DNA sequence: TGTGCCAGCGGGATGCCTTTGGGGGCCAACGGCCTGACTTTC.

V and J are TRBV4-1 and TRBJ1-1; 9 nucleotides match TRBD1. The CDR3 has 16 residues. Germline loops: CDR1 MGHRA, CDR2 YSYEKL. The trim removed 4 bases at V and 3 bases at J, leaving 9 bases unmatched. In DNA, the CDR3 is TGCGCCAGCAGCCCCCCTGGGACAGGGCCCGACACTGAAGCTTTCTTT. It specifies CASSPPGTGPDTEAFF.

The chain combines TRBV19 with TRBJ2-1; 8 positions match TRBD1. CDR1 and CDR2 (germline): LNHDA, SQIVND (reference sequence). The length of the CDR3 is 15 residues. Germline trimming cut 8 bases from V and 3 bases from J; bases unmatched to any gene: 9. CDR3 sequence reads: CASGTTGGFYNEQFF. The CDR3 DNA follows: TGTGCCAGTGGGACCACAGGGGGATTCTACAATGAGCAGTTCTTC.

The chain has TRBV7-8 and TRBJ1-5; D is possibly TRBD1 (5 bases). The V end lost 6 bases, the J end lost 6 bases, and 12 bases lay between the germline ends. The CDR3 runs to 13 residues. Germline CDR1 SGHVS, CDR2 FQNEAQ. The CDR3 loop reads CASSYTGGQPQHF. CDR3 sequence (DNA): TGTGCCAGCAGTTATACCGGGGGTCAGCCCCAGCATTTT.

About this clone: The germline gene is not matched at one end of the junction; a read error may be the cause. The chain employs TRBV7-7 and TRBJ2-7; 7 bases map to TRBD1. Germline loops: CDR1 SSHAT, CDR2 FNYEAQ (reference sequence). This CDR3 has 15 residues. The CDR3 sequence: CASSPGTAPSYEQYF. CDR3 sequence (DNA): TGTGCTAGCAGCCCCGGGACAGCACCATCCTACGAGCAGTACTTC.

This sequence joins TRBV19 and TRBJ2-7; 9 bases agree with TRBD1. The CDR3 is 13 residues long. Per the germline V gene, CDR1 is LNHDA and CDR2 is SQIVND (reference sequence). Germline trimming cut 9 bases from V and 1 base from J; bases unmatched to any gene: 4. CDR3 region: CASTGTGSYEQYF. In nucleotides, the CDR3 is TGTGCCAGCACCGGGACAGGGTCCTACGAGCAGTACTTC.

The chain is built from TRBV5-1 and TRBJ2-5, with TRBD1 matching over 7 bases. The J call is uncertain, as TRBJ2-7 better fits the DNA end. This CDR3 contains 15 residues. Germline lookup yields CDR1 SGHRS and CDR2 YFSETQ. CDR3 amino acids: CASSVGQTSSYEQYF. The CDR3 DNA follows: TGCGCCAGCAGCGTGGGACAGACGAGCTCCTACGAGCAGTACTTC.

V and J are TRBV19 and TRBJ2-1; D might be TRBD2 (5 bases). V was clipped by 7 bases and J by 6 bases, with 19 bases between them. Germline V gives CDR1 LNHDA, CDR2 SQIVND (reference sequence). This CDR3 region has 15 residues. The CDR3, as DNA: TGTGCCAGTATCGGGCTAGGACTCCGGGCCAATGAGCAGTTCTTC. This translates into CASIGLGLRANEQFF.

The chain carries TRBV11-2 and TRBJ2-1; D not resolved. Germline CDR1 reads SGHAT; CDR2 reads FQNNGV. The V gene lost 1 base and the J gene lost 6 bases, with 10 bases spanning the gap. The CDR3 covers 14 residues. The CDR3 DNA sequence: TGTGCCAGCAGCTTAGGGAGTGCTCGCAATGAGCAGTTCTTC. It encodes CASSLGSARNEQFF.

CDR3 coding DNA: TGTGCCAGCAGTGATCTCCGGGGGGCTTTCTTT. This gives the protein CASSDLRGAFF. The chain carries TRBV14 and TRBJ1-1, with D perhaps TRBD1 (5 bases). The length of the CDR3 is 11 residues. CDR1 SGHDN and CDR2 FVKESK come from the germline V gene. V lost 6 bases, J lost 11 bases, and 13 bases lay in between.

The rearrangement uses TRBV5-1 and TRBJ1-5; D ambiguous. Trimming stripped 0 bases from V and 5 bases from J, with 6 bases between. The CDR3 contains 13 residues. The germline V gene has CDR1 SGHRS and CDR2 YFSETQ. The CDR3 DNA reads TGCGCCAGCAGCTTGGCCAGTGATCAGCCCCAGCATTTT. As protein: CASSLASDQPQHF.

The V and J genes are TRBV27 and TRBJ1-1; no definite D call. The CDR3 has 13 residues. V gave up 6 bases and J gave up 0 bases, with 8 bases separating them. The germline gives CDR1 MNHEY, CDR2 SMNVEV (reference sequence). CDR3 residues: CASSKYMNTEAFF. Here the CDR3 DNA reads TGTGCCAGCAGCAAATACATGAACACTGAAGCTTTCTTT.

The V gene is TRBV19, the J gene TRBJ2-7, with D maybe TRBD2 (5 bases). V was shortened by 6 bases and J by 3 bases, with 15 bases between the two germline ends. This CDR3 contains 14 residues. The germline V gene has CDR1 LNHDA and CDR2 SQIVND (reference sequence). The CDR3 region has the DNA TGTGCCAGTAGCCTCGACCCCGCGGGCTACGAGCAGTACTTC. It translates to CASSLDPAGYEQYF. The full variable domain, completed using reference TRBV19 and TRBJ2-7, is DGGITQSPKYLFRKEGQNVTLSCEQNLNHDAMYWYRQDPGQGLRLIYYSQIVNDFQKGDIAEGYSVSREKKESFPLTVTSAQKNPTAFYLCASSLDPAGYEQYFGPGTRLTVT.

A few counts support this clone. The chain recombines TRBV7-8 with TRBJ2-7; D may be TRBD2 (6 bases). This CDR3 region has 16 residues. The germline V gene encodes CDR1 SGHVS and CDR2 FQNEAQ. Between the trimmed V and J ends, which lost 3 bases and 2 bases, there was a span of 17 bases. CDR3 nucleotide sequence: TGTGCCAGCAGCTTCGGGGGTACGGCAGCACCCTACGAGCAGTACTTC. Protein sequence: CASSFGGTAAPYEQYF.

This sequence joins TRBV5-1 and TRBJ1-5; D perhaps matches TRBD1 (5 bases). The CDR3 is 15 residues long. The V end was cut by 7 bases, the J end by 4 bases, with 18 bases between. Germline V lookup: CDR1 SGHRS, CDR2 YFSETQ. The CDR3 DNA reads as TGCGCCAGCCGGCGGGGCCCGACGGAAAATCAGCCCCAGCATTTT. Amino acids: CASRRGPTENQPQHF.

The chain uses TRBV12-5 and TRBJ2-1, with 8 bases matching TRBD2. Germline V gene data show CDR1 as LGHNT and CDR2 as FRNRAP. The CDR3 is 15 residues long. V shed 7 bases, J shed 5 bases, and the junction held 10 bases outside the gene matches. The CDR3 DNA sequence: TGTGCTAGTGAGAAAAGGCGGGGGGATAACAATGAGCAGTTCTTC. The encoded protein is CASEKRRGDNNEQFF.